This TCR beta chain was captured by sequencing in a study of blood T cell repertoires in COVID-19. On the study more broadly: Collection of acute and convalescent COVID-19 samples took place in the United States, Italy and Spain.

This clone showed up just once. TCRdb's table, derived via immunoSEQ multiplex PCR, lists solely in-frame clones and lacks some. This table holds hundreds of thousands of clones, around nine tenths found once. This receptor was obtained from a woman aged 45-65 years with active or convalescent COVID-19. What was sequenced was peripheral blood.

CDR3: CASSEAGGNTEAFF. Written as DNA, the CDR3 is TGTGCCAGCAGTGAAGCGGGGGGGAACACTGAAGCTTTCTTT. The chain recombines TRBV6-1 with TRBJ1-1; D may be TRBD1 (5 bases). V was clipped by 0 bases and J by 1 base, with 6 bases between them. The CDR3 extends over 14 amino acids. Germline values: CDR1 MNHNS, CDR2 SASEGT.